Here is one T cell receptor beta chain with its context. This clone was observed a handful of times. There is no known antigen for this receptor. Within one base of it there is no much larger clone, and no base qualities were kept. Receptors were amplified or captured by the immunoSEQ multiplex PCR assay. For the multiplex PCR, a mixture combining 60 forward primers for TCR Vbeta segments and 13 reverse primers for TCR Jbeta segments was used. Amplification of the CDR3 region of rearranged TCR beta genes was performed with a multiplex PCR assay on genomic DNA. The Illumina HiSeq System was used to sequence the amplified TCR beta libraries as 87-base-pair reads. As for how the authors treated the data: A later analysis counted about 82 million unique TCR beta chains across the 550 to 700 repertoires, and around 9.9 million of these chains were shared by at least two donors. A nearest-neighbor algorithm error-corrected the raw reads and collapsed the reads into unique sequences, merging closely related sequences to remove PCR and sequencing errors. Alignment of CDR3 sequences to IMGT reference sequences was used to assign V, D and J gene segments. For a sequence to be retained, a match of at least six nucleotides to both a V gene segment and a J gene segment was required. A rearrangement counted as productive if the CDR3 had no stop codons and remained in frame with V and J, and every other rearrangement counted as non-productive. Following IMGT convention, CDR3 was defined as the stretch from the second conserved V-encoded cysteine up to the conserved J-encoded phenylalanine. The earlier analysis of 587 of the donors excluded sequences that lacked an unambiguous match to a single V gene segment. An earlier analysis of 587 of the donors classified V segments as functional when productive rearrangements were above 56.7% and as segregating when the standard deviation between donors was above 5%. A statistical classification framework was built for diagnosing cytomegalovirus status from the catalog of TCR beta chain sequences. V and J gene assignment, in a later analysis, came from comparing TCR nucleotide sequences with IMGT/GENE-DB human TR gene sequences. Using the TCRdist pipeline, a later analysis assigned CDR3 sequences along with most-parsimonious VDJ recombination scenarios. In a later analysis, each TCR beta chain was defined by its CDR3 amino acid sequence together with its V-gene family, and reads lacking a unique V-gene family were excluded. To address suspected cross-contamination and a sequencing artifact, a later analysis removed a few hundred highly shared, low-generation-probability nucleotide sequences. In a later analysis, a clonal expansion index was calculated for each public chain from normalized within-repertoire ranks of inferred template counts. In a later analysis, generation probabilities were computed using a VDJ recombination model fitted to out-of-frame rearrangements, and the results were checked against IGoR. In a later analysis, hypergeometric tests were used to score TCR-TCR, TCR-HLA and TCR-CMV co-occurrence, with a repertoire-size bias correction applied to TCR pairs. A later analysis estimated false discovery rates by permuting HLA or CMV assignments 20 times. In a later analysis, co-occurring TCRs were grouped using DBSCAN, with TCRdist sequence similarity added in when clustering inside HLA-allele-positive subsets. For co-occurrence clustering, repertoires with fewer than 30,000 or more than 120,000 public chains were excluded, along with 4 to 6 repertoires with anomalous nucleotide sharing. TCRdb mirrors the immuneACCESS table, restricted to in-frame sequences. Some clones are absent from its copies; in checked studies, under half trace to an unresolved V gene, and the reason for the others is unknown. The V and J calls and clone size were taken over from that table, and D and trimming were inferred from the DNA. Counted in this sample were about 140,000 clones; 8.5% to 10% of them appeared once. Approximately 1.9% of the sample is held by the ten biggest clonotypes.

The sample originates from a study of cytomegalovirus exposure and HLA in healthy donors (dated by TCRdb to 2017 to 2019). Concerning the study at large: An earlier analysis of 587 of the donors reported about 250 Gb of sequence data and roughly 100 million unique TCR beta sequences from about 179 million T cells. The number of typed donors differed by locus: roughly 629-630 for A, B, C, DRB1 and DQB1; some 500 for DQA1; approximately 600 for DPA1; and roughly 470 for DPB1. To study patterns of TCR occurrence, a later analysis re-analyzed previously published TCR beta repertoires from 650 to 750 donors and added high-resolution HLA genotyping. In an earlier analysis of 500 to 650 of the donors, high-throughput TCR beta sequencing was used to judge whether each TCR beta V gene segment behaved as functional or pseudogenic. The genetic ancestry cluster associated with self-reported Caucasian donors included around four fifths of the approximately 430 genotyped donors. In the later analysis, no new phenotypic data were used to find candidate immune exposures; instead, reliance was placed on TCR beta sequences and their occurrence across donors. Both class I and class II loci were covered by HLA typing, at four-digit resolution. In addition to the first cohort of hundreds of subjects, a separate validation cohort of 120 different subjects was used. The T cell repertoires of 666 subjects were profiled by immunosequencing and related to cytomegalovirus serostatus. About 280 gigabases of sequencing data and tens of millions of unique TCR sequences were included in an early release covering around 650 HLA-typed donors. Four to six DR-DQ haplotypes were handled as single units for association and clustering, since linkage in the cohort was strong. The study aimed to test whether signatures of past pathogen exposure could be identified by cataloging public T cell receptors. In a later genetic analysis, genome-wide SNP genotypes for about three fifths of the 666 donors were used, and that subset was treated as a discovery cohort. Alongside the repertoire data, information on donor age, sex, ethnicity and CMV serostatus was compiled. All discovery cohort repertoires had been generated on a single sequencing platform. Across some 400 genotyped donors of the cohort, an average of approximately 240,000 unique TCR beta nucleotide sequences per donor were sequenced, and approximately 17% of those sequences were non-productive. The study combined high-throughput TCR immunosequencing, statistical association of individual TCRs with disease status, and machine learning to predict cytomegalovirus infection status.

The cohort was made up of under 800 healthy bone marrow donors. All cohort members were sampled while nominally healthy, although unrecorded immune exposures were likely present. The donor tested CMV seronegative and was one of the 352 seronegative cohort members. A peripheral blood sample was collected from each donor, and TCR beta sequencing was performed on peripheral blood mononuclear cells. Genomic DNA was extracted from the blood cell samples with the Qiagen DNeasy Blood Extraction Kit. Summary of the overall study and its limitations: A further reported finding was that TCR beta sequences accurately predicted the HLA-A and HLA-B alleles for most subjects in the first cohort. Roughly uniform sequencing depth across donors was assumed in presence/absence analyses, although this assumption may not hold. According to a later analysis, TCR association rates differed among HLA loci, with DRB1 alleles showing the most associated TCRs and HLA-C alleles showing the fewest. The sequencing pipeline was judged likely to have produced a cluster of highly shared sequence variants as a technical artifact. Correlated functional status among segregating V segments might be attributable to linkage disequilibrium, but an unknown experimental factor could not be ruled out. In vitro tests confirmed that a few of the cytomegalovirus-associated TCR beta chains recognize cytomegalovirus antigens. The classifier was reported to diagnose cytomegalovirus status with high specificity and sensitivity in both the original and validation cohorts. In a later analysis, several top co-occurrence clusters were reported to appear linked to parvovirus B19, influenza, CMV and Epstein-Barr virus. When HLA alleles, especially DR and DQ, strongly co-occurred, attributing TCR associations to individual alleles was difficult. According to the authors, the approach could potentially be generalized to other disease states and immunological phenotypes. Because counts were too low, 15 to 20 rarely observed V segments, including chromosome 9 orphons, were left out of the earlier analysis of a few hundred of the donors. In a later genetic analysis, a missense DCLRE1C variant was associated with V-gene and J-gene trimming of TCR beta chains, and the association was replicated in an independent cohort. While some public TCRs were present in many individuals, most TCR sequences turned up only very rarely across donors. The only immune exposure information available for the cohort was CMV serostatus. In a later analysis, HLA-associated TCR beta chains were found to be more clonally expanded and to have lower generation probabilities than equally common non-associated chains. In an earlier analysis of around 600 of the donors, most TCR beta V segments were observed in productive rearrangements about 87% or about 30% of the time, broadly matching IMGT annotations. In this cohort, only TCR beta chains were sequenced, and detectable features were limited by the absence of alpha or paired-chain data. A later analysis found that most CMV-associated TCR beta chains appeared HLA-restricted, with HLA associations seemingly driven largely by CMV exposure. Because HLA typing was unavailable for some donors at each locus, only the typed subset was used in association tests. A later analysis associated about 17,000 TCR beta sequences with specific HLA alleles at a false discovery rate of 0.05. According to a later genetic analysis, donors in an Asian-associated ancestry cluster had fewer N-insertions in productive TCRs than the approximately 630-donor mean. In the study, some 180 TCR beta chains were listed as associated with cytomegalovirus.

The specimen was PBMCs. This sequence was found in a man aged 50-60 years in good health and CMV-seronegative.

In nucleotide form, the sequence is TGTGCCAGCAGACCGGGGTGGGGACAGACGAACACTGAAGCTTTCTTT. This translates into CASRPGWGQTNTEAFF. The receptor chain draws on TRBV27 and TRBJ1-1; 7 junctional bases match TRBD1. CDR1 MNHEY and CDR2 SMNVEV were looked up in the germline V gene (reference sequence). The CDR3 spans 16 residues, from the cysteine through the phenylalanine. Only the CDR3 DNA is retained, 48 bases long and in frame from the first base. Relative to germline, V is missing 6 bases and J is missing 1 base, with 11 bases of the junction outside any gene match.